This passage covers 8 T cell receptor beta chains from one sample sequenced in a study of blood T cells in healthy people across ages. Primers used in a second PCR of about 6 to 11 cycles were a sample-barcoded 5' primer and a J-beta primer mix. TCRdb recomputed calls from the 5' RACE reads with MiXCR, one row per CDR3 protein. The top ten clones hold around 20% of a sample with roughly 570,000 distinct CDR3 sequences, 27% of them seen once. Input material: blood. Receptors were obtained from a woman between 65 and 79 years old in good health.

The chain carries TRBV12-3 or TRBV12-4 and TRBJ1-3; D may be TRBD1 (5 bases). There are 17 residues in the CDR3. Trimming took 4 bases from V and 2 from J, leaving 18 bases between them. CDR3 loop: CASSSGDGRAPGNTIYF. The CDR3 DNA sequence: TGTGCCAGCAGTTCGGGGGATGGTCGGGCCCCTGGAAACACCATATATTTT.

The chain couples TRBV7-8 to TRBJ1-1; D is uncertain. Looked up from germline, CDR1 is SGHVS and CDR2 is FQNEAQ. V dropped 7 bases and J dropped 1 base, with 7 bases sitting between them. CDR3 size: 12 residues. The CDR3 bases are TGTGCCAGCAACTCTGGGAACACTGAAGCTTTCTTT. Translated, it gives CASNSGNTEAFF.

The chain recombines TRBV24-1 with TRBJ2-2, with unresolved D. This CDR3 has 15 residues. Trimming shortened V by 3 bases and J by 4 bases, and 11 bases separated the two germline ends. Per germline, CDR1 KGHDR and CDR2 SFDVKD. The CDR3 sequence is CATSDRYSLTGELFF. In nucleotides, the CDR3 is TGTGCCACCAGTGATCGATATAGTCTCACCGGGGAGCTGTTTTTT.

J is TRBJ1-2 and V is TRBV20-1; D unresolved. Looked up from germline, CDR1 is DFQATT and CDR2 is SNEGSKA (reference sequence). The CDR3 consists of 13 residues. Trimming pared 6 bases from V and 0 bases from J, leaving 11 bases between. The CDR3 here is CSAFKGANYGYTF. CDR3 nucleotides: TGCAGTGCCTTTAAGGGAGCTAACTATGGCTACACCTTC.

CDR3 coding DNA: TGTGCCAGCAGTTTAGCGGACAGGGGGCCTCCACAGTACTTC. Residues: CASSLADRGPPQYF. The V gene is TRBV12-3 or TRBV12-4, the J gene TRBJ2-7; TRBD1 agrees at 11 bases. V dropped 0 bases and J dropped 10; count of bases not matched to a gene: 5. CDR3 length: 14 amino acids.

This clonotype has just a few counts. V gene TRBV20-1 combines with J gene TRBJ1-4; 7 positions agree with TRBD1. Per the germline V gene, CDR1 is DFQATT and CDR2 is SNEGSKA (reference sequence). The CDR3 extends over 14 amino acids. Germline trimming cut 0 bases from V and 6 bases from J; bases unmatched to any gene: 4. CDR3 DNA sequence: TGCAGTGCTAGAGACCGACAGGGCTATGAAAAACTGTTTTTT. This translates into CSARDRQGYEKLFF.

V usage is TRBV7-2 and J usage is TRBJ1-2; D perhaps matches TRBD1 (5 bases). The germline CDR1 and CDR2 sequences are SGHTA and FQGNSA. The CDR3 totals 17 residues. With 3 bases removed from V and 4 bases from J, the gap between germline ends came to 21 bases. The CDR3 nucleotides are TGTGCCAGCAGCTTCCATTCTGCGACAGTTATTAGCTATGGCTACACCTTC. Translation: CASSFHSATVISYGYTF.

This clonotype was seen a handful of times. The chain links TRBV4-2 to TRBJ2-5; no clear D. With the DNA end fitting TRBJ2-1 better, the J assignment may be wrong. The CDR3 covers 13 residues. In germline, CDR1 is LGHNA, CDR2 YNFKEQ. CDR3 residues: CASSQDLFDGQFF. DNA for the CDR3: TGTGCCAGCAGCCAAGATCTGTTTGATGGGCAGTTCTTC.